The rows below give T cell receptor beta chains drawn from one sample of a study of blood T cells in healthy people across ages. TCRdb passed the 5' RACE reads through MiXCR, listing each CDR3 protein once. Among more than 1,000,000 distinct CDR3 sequences listed, roughly a quarter were seen once. The same sample was also used in a study of T cells of mothers and their children.

The source material was blood. These receptors were collected from a girl aged 2 to 9 in good health. Both conserved end residues are part of each CDR3. A D gene is named only where the DNA matches it firmly. Some rows mark clone size as missing; the rest say once, few, many or name a class of expanded clone.

J: TRBJ2-5; V: TRBV11-2; size: few; D: TRBD2; DNA: TGTGCCAGCAGCTTAGGGCTAGCGGGAGAAGCCCAGTACTTC; CDR3: CASSLGLAGEAQYF
J: TRBJ2-7; V: TRBV5-1; size: many; D: -; DNA: TGCGCCAGCAGCCCGGACAGCCACTACGAGCAGTACTTC; CDR3: CASSPDSHYEQYF
J: TRBJ2-7; V: TRBV13; size: -; D: TRBD1; DNA: TGTGCCAGCAGCTTAGGCCGGACAGGGGCAGCCTACGAGCAGTACTTC; CDR3: CASSLGRTGAAYEQYF
J: TRBJ1-2; V: TRBV7-9; size: -; D: -; DNA: TGTGCCAGCAGCTTGATGGAAGGGTTAGGTGGCTACACCTTC; CDR3: CASSLMEGLGGYTF
J: TRBJ1-4; V: TRBV20-1; size: -; D: -; DNA: TGCAGTGCTAGAGATGGGCCCGGCGGAACTAATGAAAAACTGTTTTTT; CDR3: CSARDGPGGTNEKLFF
J: TRBJ2-7; V: TRBV6-6; size: -; D: -; DNA: TGTGCCAGTCGGAGCTGGGACCGACCCACCTACGAGCAGTACTTC; CDR3: CASRSWDRPTYEQYF
J: TRBJ2-1; V: TRBV19; size: -; D: -; DNA: TGTGCCAGTAGTATTGGAGGGAGAGGGTACAATGAGCAGTTCTTC; CDR3: CASSIGGRGYNEQFF
J: TRBJ1-5; V: TRBV6-1; size: few; D: TRBD1; DNA: TGTGCCAGCAGTGTGGAACAGGGGTTGAATCAGCCCCAGCATTTT; CDR3: CASSVEQGLNQPQHF
J: TRBJ2-6; V: TRBV6-9; size: -; D: TRBD2; DNA: TGTGCCAGTCCGGGAGGAGCTGGGGCCAACGTCCTGACTTTC; CDR3: CASPGGAGANVLTF
J: TRBJ1-1; V: TRBV9; size: few; D: TRBD1; DNA: TGTGCCAGCAGCGTAGAAGGGGACAGGGGGGGAGAAGCTTTCTTT; CDR3: CASSVEGDRGGEAFF
J: TRBJ1-2; V: TRBV27; size: -; D: -; DNA: TGTGCCAGTTCTTTTACTACACTCCCGGGGGACTATGGCTACACCTTC; CDR3: CASSFTTLPGDYGYTF
J: TRBJ2-4; V: TRBV7-2; size: few; D: -; DNA: TGTGCCAGCAGCTTATCAGCGTTCGACATTCTGTACTTC; CDR3: CASSLSAFDILYF
J: TRBJ1-2; V: TRBV28; size: -; D: -; DNA: TGTGCCAGCGGGAGCGGAGCTACGACAGGTTATGGCTACACCTTC; CDR3: CASGSGATTGYGYTF
J: TRBJ1-2; V: TRBV9; size: few; D: -; DNA: TGTGCCAGCAGCGTAGGTTCCCAGGGGCTAATGAATGGCTACACCTTC; CDR3: CASSVGSQGLMNGYTF
J: TRBJ2-1; V: TRBV4-1; size: few; D: TRBD2; DNA: TGCGCCAGCAGCCAAGACCCTAGCGGGAGAAATTACAATGAGCAGTTCTTC; CDR3: CASSQDPSGRNYNEQFF
J: TRBJ2-1; V: TRBV7-6; size: few; D: TRBD2; DNA: TGTGCCAGCAGCCAAACCGGGACTAGAGTTCATGAGCAGTTCTTC; CDR3: CASSQTGTRVHEQFF
J: TRBJ2-3; V: TRBV29-1; size: -; D: -; DNA: TGCAGCGTTGCGCCTCTTTCCGGGATAAGGGCCGCGGATACGCAGTATTTT; CDR3: CSVAPLSGIRAADTQYF
J: TRBJ1-2; V: TRBV15; size: once; D: -; DNA: TGTGCCACCAGCAGAGGTCTCATGGCCCCTTCCAGTTATGGCTACACCTTC; CDR3: CATSRGLMAPSSYGYTF
J: TRBJ2-7; V: TRBV7-9; size: few; D: -; DNA: TGTGCCAGCAGCTTATCTGGGGGCGAGTACGAGCAGTACTTC; CDR3: CASSLSGGEYEQYF
J: TRBJ2-4; V: TRBV29-1; size: -; D: -; DNA: TGCAGCTTTGTGGGGGGTGAGAACATTCAGTACTTC; CDR3: CSFVGGENIQYF
J: TRBJ1-1; V: TRBV18; size: -; D: TRBD1; DNA: TGTGCCAGCTCGACTACAGGGGGATCAATGGGCACTGAAGCTTTCTTT; CDR3: CASSTTGGSMGTEAFF
J: TRBJ2-2; V: TRBV6-5; size: -; D: TRBD1; DNA: TGTGCCAGCAGTACAGGGGCCTCCGCCGGGGAGCTGTTTTTT; CDR3: CASSTGASAGELFF
J: TRBJ1-4; V: TRBV7-2; size: -; D: -; DNA: TGTGCCAGCAGCTTGGTCACGGCAGCCGATGAAAAACTGTTTTTT; CDR3: CASSLVTAADEKLFF
J: TRBJ2-1; V: TRBV10-3; size: -; D: -; DNA: TGTGCCACTCGTACTAGTAATGAGCAGTTCTTC; CDR3: CATRTSNEQFF
J: TRBJ2-5; V: TRBV14; size: -; D: -; DNA: TGTGCCAGCCGGCCAATGTACCAAGAGACCCAGTACTTC; CDR3: CASRPMYQETQYF
J: TRBJ2-7; V: TRBV4-1; size: few; D: -; DNA: TGCGCCAGCAGCCCGCATGCGCAGGACCGAAACTACGAGCAGTACTTC; CDR3: CASSPHAQDRNYEQYF
J: TRBJ1-2; V: TRBV6-5; size: -; D: -; DNA: TGTGCCAGCAGTGGGGGGGCAGCTAACTATGGCTACACCTTC; CDR3: CASSGGAANYGYTF
J: TRBJ2-1; V: TRBV7-9; size: -; D: -; DNA: TGTGCCAGCAGCCCTGACAACCTACTGGAGCAGTTCTTC; CDR3: CASSPDNLLEQFF
J: TRBJ2-5; V: TRBV7-2; size: -; D: -; DNA: TGTGCCAGCAGCTTAGAGGAGGGGCCGGTAGAGACCCAGTACTTC; CDR3: CASSLEEGPVETQYF
J: TRBJ2-7; V: TRBV3-1; size: many; D: -; DNA: TGTGCCAGCAGCCAAGAAGGGTACGAGCAGTACTTC; CDR3: CASSQEGYEQYF
J: TRBJ2-7; V: TRBV29-1; size: -; D: -; DNA: TGCAGCGTTGTAGGGACTTCCGAGCAGTACTTC; CDR3: CSVVGTSEQYF
J: TRBJ2-1; V: TRBV20-1; size: -; D: TRBD2; DNA: TGCAGGGGAACTAGCGGGAGTAATGAGCAGTTCTTC; CDR3: CRGTSGSNEQFF
J: TRBJ2-1; V: TRBV20-1; size: -; D: -; DNA: TGCAGTGCTAGAGATCCGTCTCGGGGGCTACACAATGAGCAGTTCTTC; CDR3: CSARDPSRGLHNEQFF
J: TRBJ2-7; V: TRBV7-9; size: few; D: TRBD1; DNA: TGTGCCAGCAGCCTCAGGGCACAGGGGGCGGTCGAGCAGTACTTC; CDR3: CASSLRAQGAVEQYF
J: TRBJ2-1; V: TRBV29-1; size: -; D: -; DNA: TGCAGCGTTGACGACAGCTTGCAGGAGCAGTTCTTC; CDR3: CSVDDSLQEQFF
J: TRBJ1-1; V: TRBV4-3; size: once; D: -; DNA: TGCGCCAGCAGCCAAGGGGGGCGGGGAGGGACTGAAGCTTTCTTT; CDR3: CASSQGGRGGTEAFF
J: TRBJ1-2; V: TRBV7-9; size: once; D: -; DNA: TGTGCCAGCAGCTTAAGCCGTCCCAGAGATGGCCACACCTTC; CDR3: CASSLSRPRDGHTF
J: TRBJ2-2; V: TRBV20-1; size: -; D: -; DNA: TGCAGTGCTAGAGATAAGGCAGGGTCGAACACCGGGGAGCTGTTTTTT; CDR3: CSARDKAGSNTGELFF
J: TRBJ1-1; V: TRBV29-1; size: -; D: TRBD1; DNA: TGCAGCACCCGGACAGGGAGTGGAGCTTTCTTT; CDR3: CSTRTGSGAFF
J: TRBJ1-2; V: TRBV4-2; size: few; D: TRBD1; DNA: TGTGCCAGCAGCCAAGAAGGGACAGGGGTTGATGGCTACACCTTC; CDR3: CASSQEGTGVDGYTF
J: TRBJ2-3; V: TRBV29-1; size: few; D: TRBD2; DNA: TGCAGCGTTGTTCCTAGCGGGAATCCCACAGATACGCAGTATTTT; CDR3: CSVVPSGNPTDTQYF
J: TRBJ1-4; V: TRBV7-9; size: -; D: -; DNA: TGTGCCAGCAGCCTGGTGGGGCAGGGGAATGAAAAACTGTTTTTT; CDR3: CASSLVGQGNEKLFF
J: TRBJ2-5; V: TRBV4-2; size: -; D: -; DNA: TGTGCCAGCAGCCGAGTGGGAGGAGAGACCCAGTACTTC; CDR3: CASSRVGGETQYF